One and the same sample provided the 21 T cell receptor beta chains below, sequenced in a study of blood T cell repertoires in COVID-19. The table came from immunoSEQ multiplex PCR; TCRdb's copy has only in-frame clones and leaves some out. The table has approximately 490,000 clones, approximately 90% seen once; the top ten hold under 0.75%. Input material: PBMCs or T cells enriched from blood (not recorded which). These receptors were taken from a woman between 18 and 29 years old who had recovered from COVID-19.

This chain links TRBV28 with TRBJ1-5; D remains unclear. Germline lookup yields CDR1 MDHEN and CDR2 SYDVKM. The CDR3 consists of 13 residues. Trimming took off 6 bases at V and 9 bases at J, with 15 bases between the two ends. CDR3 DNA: TGTGCCAGCAGGAGGTCGATTCTAGGGCCCCAGCATTTT. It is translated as CASRRSILGPQHF.

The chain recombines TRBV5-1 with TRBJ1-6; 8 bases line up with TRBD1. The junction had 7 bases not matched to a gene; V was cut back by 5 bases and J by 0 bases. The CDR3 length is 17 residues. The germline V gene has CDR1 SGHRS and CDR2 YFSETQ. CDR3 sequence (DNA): TGCGCCAGCAGGGAAACAGGGGGTACCTCCTATAATTCACCCCTCCACTTT. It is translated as CASRETGGTSYNSPLHF.

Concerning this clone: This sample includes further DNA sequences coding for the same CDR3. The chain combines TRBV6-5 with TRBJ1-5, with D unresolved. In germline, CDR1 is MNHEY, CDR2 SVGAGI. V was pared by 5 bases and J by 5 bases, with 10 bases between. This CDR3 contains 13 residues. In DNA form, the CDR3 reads TGTGCCAGCAGTCCACGGGAGGATCAGCCCCAGCATTTT. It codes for CASSPREDQPQHF.

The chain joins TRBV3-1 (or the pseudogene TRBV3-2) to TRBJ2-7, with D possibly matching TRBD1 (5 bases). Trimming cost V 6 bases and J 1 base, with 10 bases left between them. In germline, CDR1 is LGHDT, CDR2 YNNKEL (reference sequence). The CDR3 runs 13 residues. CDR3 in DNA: TGTGCCAGCAGTAGTAGGGGTTCCTACGAGCAGTACTTC. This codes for CASSSRGSYEQYF.

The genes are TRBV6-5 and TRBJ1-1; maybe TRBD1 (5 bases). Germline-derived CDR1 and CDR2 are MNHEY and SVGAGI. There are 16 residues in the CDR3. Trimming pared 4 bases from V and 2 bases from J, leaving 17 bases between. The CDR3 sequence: CASSSDTGDVNTEAFF. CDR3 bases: TGTGCCAGCAGTTCGGACACGGGAGACGTTAACACTGAAGCTTTCTTT.

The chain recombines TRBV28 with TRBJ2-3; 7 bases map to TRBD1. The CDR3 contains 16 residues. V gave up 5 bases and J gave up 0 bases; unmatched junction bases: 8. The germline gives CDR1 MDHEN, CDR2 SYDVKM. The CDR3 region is CASSPLKGASTDTQYF. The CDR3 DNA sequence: TGTGCCAGCAGTCCCCTAAAGGGGGCTAGCACAGATACGCAGTATTTT.

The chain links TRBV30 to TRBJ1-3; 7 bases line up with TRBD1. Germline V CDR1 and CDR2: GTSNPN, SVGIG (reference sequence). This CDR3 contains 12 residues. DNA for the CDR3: TGTGCAGGGGACAGACCTGGAAACACCATATATTTT. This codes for CAGDRPGNTIYF. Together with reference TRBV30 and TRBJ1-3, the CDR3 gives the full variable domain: SQTIHQWPATLVQPVGSPLSLECTVEGTSNPNLYWYRQAAGRGLQLLFYSVGIGQISSEVPQNLSASRPQDRQFILSSKKLLLSDSGFYLCAGDRPGNTIYFGEGSWLTVV.

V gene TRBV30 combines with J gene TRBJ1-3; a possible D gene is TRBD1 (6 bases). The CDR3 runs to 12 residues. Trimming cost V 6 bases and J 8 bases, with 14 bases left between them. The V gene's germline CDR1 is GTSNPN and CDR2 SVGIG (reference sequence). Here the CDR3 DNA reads TGTGCCTGTACAGGGATTTCCGACACCATATATTTT. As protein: CACTGISDTIYF.

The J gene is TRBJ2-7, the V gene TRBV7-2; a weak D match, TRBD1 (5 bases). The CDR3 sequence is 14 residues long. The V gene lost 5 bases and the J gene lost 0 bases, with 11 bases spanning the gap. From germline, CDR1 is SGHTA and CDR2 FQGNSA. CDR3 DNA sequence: TGTGCCAGCAGCCGCACAACAGGCTCCTACGAGCAGTACTTC. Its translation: CASSRTTGSYEQYF.

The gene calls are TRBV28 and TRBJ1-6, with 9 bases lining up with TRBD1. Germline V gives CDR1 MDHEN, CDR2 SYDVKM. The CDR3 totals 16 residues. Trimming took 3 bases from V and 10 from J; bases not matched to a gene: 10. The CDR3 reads CASSFRQGGKGSPLHF. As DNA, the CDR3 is TGTGCCAGCAGTTTCCGACAGGGGGGCAAGGGATCACCCCTCCACTTT.

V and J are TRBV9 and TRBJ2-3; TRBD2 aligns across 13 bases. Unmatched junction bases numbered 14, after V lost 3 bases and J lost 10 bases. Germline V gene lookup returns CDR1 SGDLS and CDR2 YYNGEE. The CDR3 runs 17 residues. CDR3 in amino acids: CASSARPGLAGRGAQYF. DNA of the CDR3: TGTGCCAGCAGCGCCAGACCGGGACTAGCGGGACGAGGGGCGCAGTATTTT.

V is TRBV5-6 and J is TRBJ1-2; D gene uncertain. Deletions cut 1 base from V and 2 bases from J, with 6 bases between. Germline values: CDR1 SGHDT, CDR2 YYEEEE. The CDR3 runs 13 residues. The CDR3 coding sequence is TGTGCCAGCAGCTTGAGAGGGAACTATGGCTACACCTTC. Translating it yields CASSLRGNYGYTF.

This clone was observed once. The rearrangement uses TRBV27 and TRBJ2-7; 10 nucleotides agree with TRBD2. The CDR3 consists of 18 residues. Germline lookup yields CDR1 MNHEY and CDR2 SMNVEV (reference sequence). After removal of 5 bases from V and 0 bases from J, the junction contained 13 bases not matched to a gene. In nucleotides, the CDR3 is TGTGCCAGCAGTCCATCGACGATAGCGGGGGGTCGCTCCTACGAGCAGTACTTC. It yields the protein CASSPSTIAGGRSYEQYF.

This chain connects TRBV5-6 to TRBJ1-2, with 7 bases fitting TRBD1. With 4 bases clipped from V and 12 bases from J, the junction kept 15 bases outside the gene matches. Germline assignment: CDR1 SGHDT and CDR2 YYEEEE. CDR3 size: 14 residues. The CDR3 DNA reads TGTGCCAGCAGCATACCGACAGGGTCTATGGCTAACACCTTC. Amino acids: CASSIPTGSMANTF.

The DNA for the CDR3 is TGTGCCAGCAGCTTGGGGCCCACAGATACGCAGTATTTT. Its translation: CASSLGPTDTQYF. V gene TRBV5-8 combines with J gene TRBJ2-3, with D unclear. The germline CDR1 and CDR2 sequences are SGHTS and YDEGEE. The V and J ends lost 0 bases and 2 bases respectively, with 4 bases between them. This CDR3 is built from 13 residues.

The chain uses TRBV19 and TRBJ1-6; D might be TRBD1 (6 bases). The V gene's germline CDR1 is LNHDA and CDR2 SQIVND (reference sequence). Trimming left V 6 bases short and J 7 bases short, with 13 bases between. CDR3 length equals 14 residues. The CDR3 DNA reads TGTGCCAGTAGGGAACAGGGAGACAATTCACCCCTCCACTTT. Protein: CASREQGDNSPLHF.

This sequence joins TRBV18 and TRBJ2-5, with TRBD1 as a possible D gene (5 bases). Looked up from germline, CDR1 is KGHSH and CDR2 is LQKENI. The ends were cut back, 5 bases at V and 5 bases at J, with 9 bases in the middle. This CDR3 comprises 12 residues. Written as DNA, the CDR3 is TGTGCCAGCTCATCTGGGGCCGAGACCCAGTACTTC. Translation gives CASSSGAETQYF.

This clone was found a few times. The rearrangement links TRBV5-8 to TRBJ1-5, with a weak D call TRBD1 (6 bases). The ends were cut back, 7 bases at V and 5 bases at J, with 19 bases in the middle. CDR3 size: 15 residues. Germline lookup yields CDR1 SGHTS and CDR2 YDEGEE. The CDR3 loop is CASSGVGVGDQPQHF. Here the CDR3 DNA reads TGTGCCAGCTCAGGGGTGGGAGTGGGGGATCAGCCCCAGCATTTT.

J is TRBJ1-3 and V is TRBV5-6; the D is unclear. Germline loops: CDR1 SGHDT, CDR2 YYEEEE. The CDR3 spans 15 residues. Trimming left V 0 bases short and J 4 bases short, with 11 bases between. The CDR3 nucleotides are TGTGCCAGCAGCTTGGTATCGGGGAGGGGAAACACCATATATTTT. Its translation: CASSLVSGRGNTIYF.

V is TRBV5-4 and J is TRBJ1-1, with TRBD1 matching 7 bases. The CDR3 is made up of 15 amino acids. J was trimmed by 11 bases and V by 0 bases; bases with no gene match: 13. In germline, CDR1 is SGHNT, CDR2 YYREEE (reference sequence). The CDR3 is CASSLARTQGVGAFF. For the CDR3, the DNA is TGTGCCAGCAGCTTGGCTCGAACTCAGGGGGTAGGGGCTTTCTTT.

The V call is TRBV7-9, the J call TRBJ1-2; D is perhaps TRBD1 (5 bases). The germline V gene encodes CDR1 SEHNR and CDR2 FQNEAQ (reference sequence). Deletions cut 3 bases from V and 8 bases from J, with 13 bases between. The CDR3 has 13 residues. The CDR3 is CASSLGQVEGYTF. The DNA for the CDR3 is TGTGCCAGCAGCTTGGGGCAGGTGGAAGGCTACACCTTC.